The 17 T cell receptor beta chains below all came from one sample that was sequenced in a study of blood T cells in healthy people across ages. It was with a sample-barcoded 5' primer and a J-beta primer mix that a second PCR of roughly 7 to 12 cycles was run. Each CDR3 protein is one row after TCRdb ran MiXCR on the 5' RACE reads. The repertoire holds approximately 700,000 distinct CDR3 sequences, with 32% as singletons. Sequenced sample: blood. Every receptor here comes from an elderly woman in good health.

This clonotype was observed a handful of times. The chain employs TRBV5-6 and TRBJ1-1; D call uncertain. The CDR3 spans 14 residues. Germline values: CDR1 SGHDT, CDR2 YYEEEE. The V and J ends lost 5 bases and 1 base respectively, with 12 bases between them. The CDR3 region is CASRAGVPNTEAFF. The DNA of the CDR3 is TGTGCCAGCAGAGCCGGGGTACCGAACACTGAAGCTTTCTTT.

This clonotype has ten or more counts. The DNA for the CDR3 is TGTGCCATCAGTGGGGGACCCACAGATACGCAGTATTTT. It codes for CAISGGPTDTQYF. This rearrangement joins TRBV10-3 to TRBJ2-3; D might be TRBD1 or TRBD2, each matching 5 bases. This CDR3 comprises 13 residues. Between the trimmed V and J ends, which lost 4 bases and 2 bases, there was a span of 7 bases. Germline CDR1 reads ENHRY; CDR2 reads SYGVKD.

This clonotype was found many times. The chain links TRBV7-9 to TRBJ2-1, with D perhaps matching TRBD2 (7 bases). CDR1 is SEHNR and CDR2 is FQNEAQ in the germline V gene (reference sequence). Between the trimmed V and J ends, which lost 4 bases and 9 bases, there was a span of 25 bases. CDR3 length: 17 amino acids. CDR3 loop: CASSSSRGQKVPGEQFF. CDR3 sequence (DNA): TGTGCCAGCAGCTCCTCGCGGGGGCAGAAGGTGCCAGGTGAGCAGTTCTTC.

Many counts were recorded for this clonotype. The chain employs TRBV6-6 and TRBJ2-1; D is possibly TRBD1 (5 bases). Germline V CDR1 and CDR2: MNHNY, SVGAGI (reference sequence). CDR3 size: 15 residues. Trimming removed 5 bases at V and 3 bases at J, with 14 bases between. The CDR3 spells CASSPLTEIYNEQFF. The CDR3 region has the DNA TGTGCCAGCAGTCCCCTGACAGAAATCTACAATGAGCAGTTCTTC.

DNA of the CDR3: TGCGCCAGCAGCTTGGGACATCCACAAGAGACCCAGTACTTC. Translating it yields CASSLGHPQETQYF. The chain carries TRBV5-1 and TRBJ2-5, with D hard to call. In germline, CDR1 is SGHRS, CDR2 YFSETQ. The CDR3 extends over 14 amino acids. Between the trimmed V and J ends, which lost 0 bases and 2 bases, there was a span of 8 bases.

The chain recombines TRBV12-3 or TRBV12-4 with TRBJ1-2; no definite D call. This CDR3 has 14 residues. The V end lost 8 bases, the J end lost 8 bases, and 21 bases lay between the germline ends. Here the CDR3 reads CASGKFPALGGYTF. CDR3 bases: TGTGCCAGCGGAAAATTTCCCGCCTTAGGGGGCTACACCTTC.

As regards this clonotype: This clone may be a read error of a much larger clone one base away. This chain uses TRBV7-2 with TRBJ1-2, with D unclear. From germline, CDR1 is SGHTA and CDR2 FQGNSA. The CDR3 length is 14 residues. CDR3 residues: CASSPGPSNCGYTF. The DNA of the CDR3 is TGTGCCAGCAGCCCCGGGCCCTCTAACTGTGGCTACACCTTC.

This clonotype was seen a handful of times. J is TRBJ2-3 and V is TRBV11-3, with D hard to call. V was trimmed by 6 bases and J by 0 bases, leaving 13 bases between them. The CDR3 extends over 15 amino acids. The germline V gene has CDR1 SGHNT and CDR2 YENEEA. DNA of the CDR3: TGTGCCAGCAGTCGCCGCGGTGGGAGCACAGATACGCAGTATTTT. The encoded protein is CASSRRGGSTDTQYF.

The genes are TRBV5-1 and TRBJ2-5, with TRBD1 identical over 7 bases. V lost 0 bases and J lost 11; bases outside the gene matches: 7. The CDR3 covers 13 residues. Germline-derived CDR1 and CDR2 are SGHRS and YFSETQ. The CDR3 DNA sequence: TGCGCCAGCAGCTTGGCCTTACAGGGGAGTCAGTACTTC. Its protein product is CASSLALQGSQYF.

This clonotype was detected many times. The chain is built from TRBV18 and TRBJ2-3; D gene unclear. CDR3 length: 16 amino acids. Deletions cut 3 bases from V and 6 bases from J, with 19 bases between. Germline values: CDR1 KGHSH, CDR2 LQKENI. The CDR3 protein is CASSPPLRPTADTQYF. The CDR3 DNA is TGTGCCAGCTCACCCCCGCTTAGGCCCACGGCGGATACGCAGTATTTT. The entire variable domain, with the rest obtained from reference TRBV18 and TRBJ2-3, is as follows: NAGVMQNPRHLVRRRGQEARLRCSPMKGHSHVYWYRQLPEEGLKFMVYLQKENIIDESGMPKERFSAEFPKEGPSILRIQQVVRGDSAAYFCASSPPLRPTADTQYFGPGTRLTVL.

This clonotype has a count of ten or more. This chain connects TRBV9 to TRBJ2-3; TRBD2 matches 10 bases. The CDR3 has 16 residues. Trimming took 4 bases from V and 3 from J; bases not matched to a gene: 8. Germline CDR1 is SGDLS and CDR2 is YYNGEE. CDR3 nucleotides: TGTGCCAGCAGCATTATAGCGGGGGGCCGTACAGATACGCAGTATTTT. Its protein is CASSIIAGGRTDTQYF.

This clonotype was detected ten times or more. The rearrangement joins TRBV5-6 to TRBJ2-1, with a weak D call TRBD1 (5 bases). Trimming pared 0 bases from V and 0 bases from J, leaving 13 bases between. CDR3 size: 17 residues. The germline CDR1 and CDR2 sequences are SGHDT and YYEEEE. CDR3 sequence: CASSLGVGRVSYNEQFF. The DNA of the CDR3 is TGTGCCAGCAGCTTGGGAGTGGGCAGGGTCTCCTACAATGAGCAGTTCTTC.

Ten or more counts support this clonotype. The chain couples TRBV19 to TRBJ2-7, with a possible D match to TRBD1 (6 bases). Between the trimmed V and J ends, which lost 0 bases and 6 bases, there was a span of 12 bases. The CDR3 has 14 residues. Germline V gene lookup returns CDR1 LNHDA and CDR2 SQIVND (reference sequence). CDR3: CASSIDRGTSEQYF. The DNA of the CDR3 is TGTGCCAGTAGTATAGACAGGGGTACCAGCGAGCAGTACTTC.

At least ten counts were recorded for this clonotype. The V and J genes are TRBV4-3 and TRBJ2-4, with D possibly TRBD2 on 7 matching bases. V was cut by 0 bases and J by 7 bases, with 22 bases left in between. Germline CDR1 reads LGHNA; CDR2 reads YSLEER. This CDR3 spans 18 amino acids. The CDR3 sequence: CASSQDAAGVRGGNIQYF. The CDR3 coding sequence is TGCGCCAGCAGCCAAGATGCGGCAGGGGTGAGGGGAGGGAACATTCAGTACTTC.

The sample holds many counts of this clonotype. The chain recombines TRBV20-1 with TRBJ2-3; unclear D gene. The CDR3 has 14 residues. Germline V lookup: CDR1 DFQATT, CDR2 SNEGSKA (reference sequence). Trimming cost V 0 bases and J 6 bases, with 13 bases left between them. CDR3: CSARDPLVIDTQYF. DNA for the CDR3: TGCAGTGCTAGAGATCCCCTCGTGATCGATACGCAGTATTTT.

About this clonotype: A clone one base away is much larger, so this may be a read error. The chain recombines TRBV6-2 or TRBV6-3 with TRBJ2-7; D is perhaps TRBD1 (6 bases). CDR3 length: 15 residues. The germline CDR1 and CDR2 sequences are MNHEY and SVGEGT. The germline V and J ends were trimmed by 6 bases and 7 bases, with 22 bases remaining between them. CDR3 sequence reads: CASSRDINSYNEQYF. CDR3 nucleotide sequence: TGTGCCAGCAGCCGGGACATAAACTCCTACAATGAGCAGTACTTC.

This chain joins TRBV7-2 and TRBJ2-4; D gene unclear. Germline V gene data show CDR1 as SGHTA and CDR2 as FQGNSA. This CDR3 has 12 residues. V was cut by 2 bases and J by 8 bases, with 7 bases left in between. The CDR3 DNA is TGTGCCAGCAGCTTAAACGGTTACATTCAGTACTTC. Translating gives CASSLNGYIQYF. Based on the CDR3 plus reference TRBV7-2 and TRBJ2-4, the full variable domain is GAGVSQSPSNKVTEKGKDVELRCDPISGHTALYWYRQSLGQGLEFLIYFQGNSAPDKSGLPSDRFSAERTGGSVSTLTIQRTQQEDSAVYLCASSLNGYIQYFGAGTRLSVL.